The 19 T cell receptor beta chains below were found in one sample sequenced in a study of blood T cell repertoires in COVID-19. Sequencing used immunoSEQ multiplex PCR; TCRdb keeps in-frame clones, though not all of them. Of some 320,000 clones in the sample, about 82% were seen once. Source material: peripheral blood. Receptors originate from a human donor in a cohort sampled during active COVID-19.

This clone was picked up one time. V usage is TRBV30 and J usage is TRBJ1-2; tentatively, D is TRBD1 (6 bases). The V end was cut by 0 bases, the J end by 3 bases, with 8 bases between. The CDR3 has 13 residues. Germline CDR1 and CDR2: GTSNPN and SVGIG (reference sequence). This chain's CDR3 is CAWSVDRDYGYTF. In nucleotides, the CDR3 is TGTGCCTGGAGTGTGGACAGAGACTATGGCTACACCTTC.

The genes are TRBV2 and TRBJ2-3; 10 bases match TRBD2. The germline CDR1 and CDR2 sequences are SNHLY and FYNNEI. This CDR3 spans 14 amino acids. V was pared by 11 bases and J by 5 bases, with 10 bases of the junction left unmatched. The CDR3 loop reads CACELAGNRDTQYF. DNA for the CDR3: TGTGCCTGCGAACTAGCGGGGAATAGAGATACGCAGTATTTT.

This chain joins TRBV6-5 and TRBJ1-6; perhaps TRBD1 as D (5 bases). Germline loops: CDR1 MNHEY, CDR2 SVGAGI. CDR3 length: 13 amino acids. V shed 4 bases and J shed 10 bases, with 11 bases lying between them. CDR3 sequence (DNA): TGTGCCAGCAGTTTGGAGGGACGATCACCCCTCCACTTT. Translating it yields CASSLEGRSPLHF.

This chain uses TRBV5-1 with TRBJ1-1; no firm D call. Germline assignment: CDR1 SGHRS and CDR2 YFSETQ. Trimming stripped 3 bases from V and 7 bases from J, with 10 bases between. The CDR3 is 12 residues long. The CDR3 region is CASSWTGSEAFF. The CDR3 DNA is TGCGCCAGCAGCTGGACTGGCAGTGAAGCTTTCTTT.

This clone has only one observation. Other DNA sequences in this sample translate to the same CDR3. The chain is built from TRBV9 and TRBJ2-7, with D possibly matching TRBD2 (5 bases). The CDR3 runs 14 residues. Between the trimmed V and J ends, which lost 2 bases and 2 bases, there was a span of 11 bases. Per the germline V gene, CDR1 is SGDLS and CDR2 is YYNGEE. CDR3 coding DNA: TGTGCCAGCAGCGTCGGCGGGTCGCCCTACGAGCAGTACTTC. It is translated as CASSVGGSPYEQYF.

The gene calls are TRBV6-4 and TRBJ1-1; 8 bases match TRBD1. The V segment lost 6 bases and the J segment 8 bases; nucleotides outside the gene matches: 5. Germline lookup yields CDR1 MRHNA and CDR2 SNTAGT. The CDR3 has 12 residues. The CDR3 region is CASRGQGTEAFF. As DNA, the CDR3 is TGTGCCAGCAGAGGACAGGGTACGGAAGCTTTCTTT.

The genes are TRBV6-5 and TRBJ1-5; 7 positions agree with TRBD1. Germline V gives CDR1 MNHEY, CDR2 SVGAGI. Trimming at V came to 5 bases and at J to 5 bases, leaving 6 bases not matched to a gene. The CDR3 has 14 residues. Here the CDR3 reads CASSLQGPHQPQHF. The CDR3 DNA reads TGTGCCAGCAGTCTACAGGGGCCCCATCAGCCCCAGCATTTT.

V and J are TRBV30 and TRBJ1-1, with D perhaps TRBD1 (5 bases). The CDR3 length is 12 residues. Germline assignment: CDR1 GTSNPN and CDR2 SVGIG (reference sequence). V lost 0 bases, J lost 11 bases, and 13 bases lay in between. For the CDR3, the DNA is TGTGCCTGGAGTGTAGGTGCAGGGTGGGCTTTCTTT. Translation gives CAWSVGAGWAFF.

This clone was observed once. The rearrangement joins TRBV5-1 to TRBJ2-1; the match to TRBD2 covers 8 bases. This CDR3 has 15 residues. The V gene end was trimmed by 3 bases and the J gene end by 9 bases; junction bases not matched to a gene: 11. CDR1 SGHRS and CDR2 YFSETQ come from the germline V gene. The chain's CDR3 is CASSWRGLERPEQFF. CDR3 DNA sequence: TGCGCCAGCAGCTGGAGGGGACTAGAGCGTCCTGAGCAGTTCTTC. Full variable domain (missing parts from reference TRBV5-1 and TRBJ2-1): KAGVTQTPRYLIKTRGQQVTLSCSPISGHRSVSWYQQTPGQGLQFLFEYFSETQRNKGNFPGRFSGRQFSNSRSEMNVSTLELGDSALYLCASSWRGLERPEQFFGPGTRLTVL.

The gene calls are TRBV10-2 and TRBJ1-1, with D maybe TRBD1 (6 bases). Germline CDR1 is WSHSY and CDR2 is SAAADI. This CDR3 contains 13 residues. The V and J ends lost 3 bases and 4 bases respectively, with 9 bases between them. This CDR3 reads CASSETGFTEAFF. DNA for the CDR3: TGCGCCAGCAGTGAAACAGGGTTCACTGAAGCTTTCTTT.

This chain uses TRBV5-1 with TRBJ1-1; D not resolved. The CDR3 has 12 amino acids. V was clipped by 7 bases and J by 5 bases, with 12 bases between them. Germline CDR1 and CDR2: SGHRS and YFSETQ. Here the CDR3 reads CASHSRETEAFF. The CDR3 region has the DNA TGCGCCAGCCACTCGAGAGAGACTGAAGCTTTCTTT.

The chain has TRBV10-3 and TRBJ2-7, with TRBD1 matching over 7 bases. J lost 6 bases, V lost 4 bases, and 6 bases had no gene match. Germline CDR1 ENHRY, CDR2 SYGVKD. The CDR3 consists of 13 residues. The CDR3: CAISGEGGGEQYF. As DNA, the CDR3 is TGTGCCATCAGTGGGGAAGGGGGCGGCGAGCAGTACTTC.

In DNA, the CDR3 is TGTGCCAGCAGCAAAGAAAGCGACAGGGCCTACAATGAGCAGTTCTTC. It translates to CASSKESDRAYNEQFF. The chain joins TRBV21-1 to TRBJ2-1; TRBD1 was called by the table and not checked on the DNA. TRBV21-1 corresponds to a pseudogene. The CDR3 loop spans 16 amino acids.

The chain joins TRBV30 to TRBJ1-1; D may be TRBD1 (6 bases). With 1 base removed from V and 1 base from J, the gap between germline ends came to 13 bases. There are 15 residues in the CDR3. Germline lookup yields CDR1 GTSNPN and CDR2 SVGIG (reference sequence). As DNA, the CDR3 is TGTGCCTGGAGTGAACAGGGTTCACCGAACACTGAAGCTTTCTTT. Translating it yields CAWSEQGSPNTEAFF.

This sequence joins TRBV18 and TRBJ1-6; D gene unclear. The germline V and J ends were trimmed by 4 bases and 14 bases, with 18 bases remaining between them. The CDR3 covers 14 residues. The V gene's germline CDR1 is KGHSH and CDR2 LQKENI. The CDR3 DNA reads as TGTGCCAGCTCACTCCTTGGGGAGGGTTTCACCCTCCACTTT. The encoded protein is CASSLLGEGFTLHF.

This chain links TRBV29-1 with TRBJ1-1; D is possibly TRBD1 (5 bases). The germline V and J ends were trimmed by 6 bases and 3 bases, with 20 bases remaining between them. Looked up from germline, CDR1 is SQVTM and CDR2 is ANQGSEA. The CDR3 is 15 residues long. The CDR3 bases are TGCAGCGTGGGGGAGGCGTACGGTGGGGACACTGAAGCTTTCTTT. It translates to CSVGEAYGGDTEAFF.

The chain is built from TRBV10-3 and TRBJ2-7; TRBD2 matches at 7 bases. CDR3 length equals 14 residues. Looked up from germline, CDR1 is ENHRY and CDR2 is SYGVKD. J gave up 2 bases and V 0 bases, and 1 base lay outside the gene matches. The CDR3 is CAISESGGTYEQYF. The CDR3, as DNA: TGTGCCATCAGTGAGTCCGGGGGGACCTACGAGCAGTACTTC.

V gene TRBV3-1 (or the pseudogene TRBV3-2) combines with J gene TRBJ2-7, with 8 positions matching TRBD1. This CDR3 is built from 15 residues. The germline gives CDR1 LGHDT, CDR2 YNNKEL (reference sequence). Trimming removed 4 bases from V and 0 bases from J; junction bases left unmatched: 5. The CDR3 protein is CASSPSDRGSYEQYF. Here the CDR3 DNA reads TGTGCCAGCAGCCCCTCAGACAGGGGCTCCTACGAGCAGTACTTC.

The chain joins TRBV23-1 to TRBJ1-6, with D possibly being TRBD1 (5 bases). TRBV23-1 is sorted into the ORF group, with uncertain function. V lost 6 bases and J lost 14, with 11 bases in between. CDR3 size: 11 residues. The CDR3: CASSQGEALHF. The DNA for the CDR3 is TGCGCCAGCAGCCAGGGTGAAGCCCTCCACTTT.